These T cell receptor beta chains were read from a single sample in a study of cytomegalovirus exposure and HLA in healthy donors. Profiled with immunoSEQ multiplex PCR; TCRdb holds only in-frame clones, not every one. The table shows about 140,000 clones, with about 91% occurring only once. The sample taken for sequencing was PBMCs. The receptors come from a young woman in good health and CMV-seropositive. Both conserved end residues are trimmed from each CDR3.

ASSLAVTTSTDTRY,TRBV5-4,TRBJ2-3
ASPDRTGANVLT,TRBV30,TRBJ2-6
ASSSTRGQGSGSPLH,TRBV7-9,TRBJ1-6
ASSLTGQGYGYT,TRBV5-1,TRBJ1-2
ASSLAEAYNEQF,TRBV7-9,TRBJ2-1
ASSSPEVPGWRGQY,TRBV7-9,TRBJ2-4
ASSSDRGPAGYT,TRBV7-2,TRBJ1-2
ASSLAQGKGSPLH,TRBV5-1,TRBJ1-6
ASSLAGQINEKLF,TRBV27,TRBJ1-4
ASSLRAGPTYEQY,TRBV7-2,TRBJ2-7
ASSPGGAYNEQF,TRBV7-3,TRBJ2-1
ASAQAMNTEAF,TRBV5-1,TRBJ1-1
ASSQSPKQRRRTEAF,TRBV23-1,TRBJ1-1
ASSSLSGGVLKQY,TRBV28,TRBJ2-7
ASSLEVPGLAGEQF,TRBV7-2,TRBJ2-1
ASSLSWGMRATEAF,TRBV5-4,TRBJ1-1
ASSARGGYGYT,TRBV2,TRBJ1-2
ASSHPTGKVNTEAF,TRBV5-4,TRBJ1-1
ASTRPGGNQPQH,TRBV28,TRBJ1-5
ASSYSEGNRGYT,TRBV6-6,TRBJ1-2
SVVGLAGVEQY,TRBV29-1,TRBJ2-7
ASSYTGAYEQY,TRBV5-6,TRBJ2-7
ASSPTTGFPSGNTIY,TRBV18,TRBJ1-3
ASSFERGLNYGYT,TRBV5-1,TRBJ1-2
ASSLSRTGESYEQY,TRBV5-5,TRBJ2-7
ASSQEIRDRGYEQY,TRBV4-2,TRBJ2-7
ASRDLAAYGYT,TRBV2,TRBJ1-2
ASSFGEYYEQY,TRBV11-2,TRBJ2-7
SVAAAYGYT,TRBV29-1,TRBJ1-2
ASSSPPGGTEAF,TRBV27,TRBJ1-1
ASSEGQGTEKLF,TRBV5-8,TRBJ1-4
AWKDRVSTEAF,TRBV30,TRBJ1-1
ASSGGTSGSYEQY,TRBV5-1,TRBJ2-7
ASILHRDSPLH,TRBV6-1,TRBJ1-6
ASSRQQGASAEAF,TRBV5-4,TRBJ1-1
ASTLRASGNYEQY,TRBV6-5,TRBJ2-7
ASSLVESATYEQY,TRBV5-1,TRBJ2-7
ASSTQGAGELF,TRBV6-4,TRBJ2-2
ASSQDRTVSYEQY,TRBV4-2,TRBJ2-7
ASNREGLNEQF,TRBV5-1,TRBJ2-1
ASSEVRLAVYNEQF,TRBV2,TRBJ2-1
ASSVRGPDQPQH,TRBV19,TRBJ1-5
SVAQRGGDT,TRBV29-1,TRBJ1-2
ASSFLRDRGHPLSYEQY,TRBV7-2,TRBJ2-7
ASSLDSYNYGYT,TRBV5-1,TRBJ1-2
ASSFGQPSGYT,TRBV28,TRBJ1-2
ASSQDQYGYGYT,TRBV4-3,TRBJ1-2
SGVRQGNTEAF,TRBV29-1,TRBJ1-1
ASHRGYGELF,TRBV2,TRBJ2-2
ASSVNQGGTDTQY,TRBV2,TRBJ2-3